This is a list of T cell receptor beta chains from one sample in a study of OX40 agonist ivuxolimab in advanced cancers. The assay was immunoSEQ multiplex PCR, and TCRdb's table has in-frame clones only and misses some. The top ten clones hold roughly 2.3% of a sample with about 64,000 clones, roughly 84% of them seen once. The specimen was CD4+ or CD8+ T cells sorted from blood, collected in a trial of the OX40 agonist ivuxolimab. These receptors were collected from an adult with an advanced solid tumor such as melanoma, head and neck, liver or kidney cancer. CDR3s include the opening cysteine and the closing phenylalanine or tryptophan. The D gene is left open where the match is weak. Expanded clones are given a class, and other clones once, few, many or no size at all.

- | TRBJ2-3 | TRBV19 | TRBD1 | TGTGCCAGTAGTACGGGGACAGGGGAATCGAGTAAGGATACGCAGTATTTT | CASSTGTGESSKDTQYF
- | TRBJ2-3 | TRBV29-1 | TRBD2 | TGCAGCGTTTCCGGCGGGGGGAATCCAGATACGCAGTATTTT | CSVSGGGNPDTQYF
- | TRBJ2-6 | TRBV19 | TRBD1 | TGTGCCAGTGACAGGGGGCCTGGGGCCAACGTCCTGACTTTC | CASDRGPGANVLTF
once | TRBJ2-7 | TRBV6-5 | TRBD2 | TGTGCCAGCAATCCTAGGACTAGCGGGCAAGGGGAGCAGTACTTC | CASNPRTSGQGEQYF
- | TRBJ2-5 | TRBV7-8 | TRBD2 | TGTGCCAGCAGCTCCACAGCGGGGGGGCAAGGGACCCAGTACTTC | CASSSTAGGQGTQYF
- | TRBJ2-2 | TRBV5-4 | - | TGTGCCAGCAGCTGGGACTCCATAGGGGAGCTGTTTTTT | CASSWDSIGELFF
- | TRBJ2-3 | TRBV5-6 | - | TGTGCCAGCAGCTTGGTTGGGGATAGCACAGATACGCAGTATTTT | CASSLVGDSTDTQYF
- | TRBJ1-2 | TRBV9 | TRBD1 | TGTGCCAGCAGCGCCGGGACAGGTAGTGGCTACACCTTC | CASSAGTGSGYTF
- | TRBJ1-5 | TRBV4-1 | - | TGCGCCAGCAGCCACTCTCTGAATCAGCCCCAGCATTTT | CASSHSLNQPQHF
- | TRBJ1-2 | TRBV9 | - | TGTGCCAGCAGCGTAGGAAATACCCACCTTCTTGGCTACACCTTC | CASSVGNTHLLGYTF
- | TRBJ1-2 | TRBV29-1 | - | TGCAGCGTTGAGAAGTCCGGGGACTATGGCTACACCTTC | CSVEKSGDYGYTF
- | TRBJ1-5 | TRBV21-1 | - | TGTGCCAGCAGCCCGACAGGGGATGGCAATCAGCCCCAGCATTTT | CASSPTGDGNQPQHF
few | TRBJ1-1 | TRBV10-3 | - | TGTGCCATCAGCGATCAGGGGACCCTGAACACTGAAGCTTTCTTT | CAISDQGTLNTEAFF
- | TRBJ2-1 | TRBV18 | TRBD1 | TGTGCCAGCTCTCAACAGGGGTTCCCCCCCAATGAGCAGTTCTTC | CASSQQGFPPNEQFF
- | TRBJ2-3 | TRBV7-3 | TRBD2 | TGTGCCAGCAGCAGATTGGGGGGACTAGCGGGGCAAGATACGCAGTATTTT | CASSRLGGLAGQDTQYF